This entry concerns a single TCR beta chain. Trimming took off 0 bases at V and 1 base at J, with 13 bases between the two ends. This CDR3 has 16 amino acids. From germline, CDR1 is SGHDT and CDR2 YYEEEE. These data come from a study of blood T cell repertoires in COVID-19. For the study at large: Some COVID-19 samples were acute and others convalescent; all came from the United States, Italy and Spain. PBMCs, B-cell-depleted T cells, or T cells provided the cDNA or gDNA that made up the material.

How the authors handled the data: Amplification with reference gene primers provided the estimates of nucleated cell counts. Clones were read by immunoSEQ multiplex PCR, and TCRdb kept only the in-frame ones, dropping some. The V and J calls and clone size come from that table; D and trimming were worked out from the DNA. The sample shows 120,000 to 150,000 clones, 80% to 85% of them seen only once. This rearrangement joins TRBV5-6 to TRBJ2-5; D gene ambiguous. Material for sequencing was peripheral blood. This receptor was obtained from a human donor in a cohort sampled during active COVID-19. The CDR3 spells CASSLAQSRFQETQYF. CDR3 DNA: TGTGCCAGCAGCTTGGCACAGTCGAGATTCCAAGAGACCCAGTACTTC.